This T cell receptor (beta chain) was sequenced during a study of T cells in Graves' hyperthyroidism and ophthalmopathy. Amplification of TCR beta CDR3 regions was performed using RNA transcripts as template. First-round RT-PCR of the TCR CDR3 relied on the HTBI primer set. Each CDR3 protein is one row after TCRdb ran MiXCR on the multiplex PCR reads. The data show hundreds of thousands of distinct CDR3 sequences, with just under 15% seen just once and approximately 29% held by the top ten. This clonotype was picked up many times. Sequencing was performed on blood. The source of this sequence is a woman in her thirties with Graves' hyperthyroidism.

The CDR3 DNA is TGCGCCAGCAGCCCGGAGGGGCGGGTGGGCACAGATACGCAGTATTTT. Amino acids: CASSPEGRVGTDTQYF. The rearrangement uses TRBV5-1 and TRBJ2-3; a weak D match, TRBD2 (6 bases). CDR1 is SGHRS and CDR2 is YFSETQ in the germline V gene. Trimming removed 4 bases at V and 1 base at J, with 16 bases between. This CDR3 region has 16 residues.